These 27 T cell receptor beta chains originate from one sample sequenced in a study of T cells after yellow fever vaccination. A single record per CDR3 protein comes from TCRdb applying MiXCR to the 5' RACE reads. The sample yields around 350,000 distinct CDR3 sequences, roughly 6.2% seen once. The input for sequencing was PBMCs, taken 5 days after the yellow fever booster vaccination. These receptors were collected from a man between 25 and 39 years old who received the YFV17D yellow fever vaccine.

This clonotype was counted ten times or more. The chain joins TRBV5-1 to TRBJ2-7; the D gene is possibly TRBD2 (6 bases). This CDR3 has 13 amino acids. Trimming took off 7 bases at V and 2 bases at J, with 13 bases between the two ends. Germline V gene sequence: CDR1 SGHRS, CDR2 YFSETQ. The chain's CDR3 is CASGLAATYEQYF. The CDR3 bases are TGCGCCAGCGGGTTAGCGGCCACCTACGAGCAGTACTTC.

The CDR3 is CASSSERQGRLGLNTEAFF. The CDR3 DNA is TGTGCCAGCAGCTCCGAGCGACAGGGTAGACTTGGACTTAACACTGAAGCTTTCTTT. This chain links TRBV11-1 with TRBJ1-1, with 7 bases fitting TRBD1. The CDR3 runs 19 residues. CDR1 is SGHAT and CDR2 is FQDESV in the germline V gene (reference sequence). V shed 4 bases, J shed 2 bases, and the junction held 19 bases outside the gene matches.

This clonotype was found once. V usage is TRBV20-1 and J usage is TRBJ2-1, with 7 nucleotides matching TRBD2. The CDR3 is made up of 15 amino acids. Per the germline V gene, CDR1 is DFQATT and CDR2 is SNEGSKA (reference sequence). V was clipped by 0 bases and J by 4 bases; unmatched bases: 6. As DNA, the CDR3 is TGCAGTGCTAGAGATCTCCGGGAGGTATACAATGAGCAGTTCTTC. The encoded protein is CSARDLREVYNEQFF.

This clonotype was recorded at least ten times. The genes are TRBV20-1 and TRBJ2-7; the match to TRBD2 covers 8 bases. Trimming removed 5 bases from V and 4 bases from J; junction bases left unmatched: 19. Germline V gene lookup returns CDR1 DFQATT and CDR2 SNEGSKA (reference sequence). This CDR3 contains 17 residues. This CDR3 reads CSASKPALSSGTYEQYF. CDR3 sequence (DNA): TGCAGTGCTTCCAAGCCAGCCTTGAGTAGCGGGACTTACGAGCAGTACTTC.

There are a few counts of this clonotype. This rearrangement joins TRBV15 to TRBJ2-5, with D maybe TRBD2 (6 bases). There are 13 residues in the CDR3. Trimming stripped 8 bases from V and 4 bases from J, with 14 bases between. CDR1 LNHNV and CDR2 YYDKDF come from the germline V gene (reference sequence). CDR3: CATAFSGVETQYF. For the CDR3, the DNA is TGTGCCACCGCCTTTTCGGGGGTAGAGACCCAGTACTTC.

The chain combines TRBV30 with TRBJ2-1; the match to TRBD2 covers 15 bases. CDR1 is GTSNPN, CDR2 SVGIG, per germline (reference sequence). Trimming took 3 bases from V and 6 from J; bases not matched to a gene: 6. The length of the CDR3 is 16 residues. The CDR3 spells CAWSLWGLAGGNEQFF. In DNA form, the CDR3 reads TGTGCCTGGAGCCTATGGGGACTAGCGGGAGGCAATGAGCAGTTCTTC.

Note on this clonotype: This may be a read error: a much more frequent sequence differs by one nucleotide. The chain recombines TRBV19 with TRBJ2-3, with D perhaps matching TRBD2 (6 bases). Germline V gives CDR1 LNHDA, CDR2 SQIVND (reference sequence). The CDR3 covers 16 residues. Here the CDR3 DNA reads TGTGCCAGTAGTCCCGGGGGTGGCCCTGGCACAGATACGCGGTATTTT. This gives the protein CASSPGGGPGTDTRYF.

This clonotype was seen repeatedly, ten times or more. V and J are TRBV29-1 and TRBJ1-2; D gene uncertain. The V gene's germline CDR1 is SQVTM and CDR2 ANQGSEA. The CDR3 extends over 12 amino acids. With 4 bases removed from V and 3 bases from J, the gap between germline ends came to 9 bases. The chain's CDR3 is CSVVAEDYGYTF. DNA of the CDR3: TGCAGCGTTGTTGCGGAGGACTATGGCTACACCTTC.

In this sample, this clonotype turned up many times. In DNA form, the CDR3 reads TGTGCCAGCAGTCGACTGACAGGGGGGTTCGGCGAGCAGTACTTC. Its protein is CASSRLTGGFGEQYF. The chain joins TRBV27 to TRBJ2-7, with 9 positions matching TRBD1. The CDR3 loop spans 15 amino acids. With 5 bases clipped from V and 6 bases from J, the junction kept 11 bases outside the gene matches. Germline CDR1 MNHEY, CDR2 SMNVEV (reference sequence).

The CDR3 here is CASSRTGKGDTQYF. The CDR3, as DNA: TGTGCCAGCAGTCGGACGGGGAAAGGAGATACGCAGTATTTT. The chain employs TRBV28 and TRBJ2-3; D may be TRBD2 (5 bases). The CDR3 totals 14 residues. The V gene lost 5 bases and the J gene lost 5 bases, with 14 bases spanning the gap. Germline-derived CDR1 and CDR2 are MDHEN and SYDVKM.

Many counts were recorded for this clonotype. The CDR3 sequence is CSSPGGGGPKAQYF. The CDR3 DNA follows: TGCAGTTCCCCGGGGGGCGGGGGACCGAAGGCCCAGTACTTC. The chain combines TRBV20-1 with TRBJ2-5, with TRBD2 as a possible D gene (7 bases). The CDR3 length is 14 residues. Germline CDR1 is DFQATT and CDR2 is SNEGSKA (reference sequence). V was clipped by 8 bases and J by 9 bases, with 25 bases between them.

This clonotype was detected a few times. The chain joins TRBV27 to TRBJ2-7; the match to TRBD2 covers 13 bases. The CDR3 contains 16 residues. Germline V CDR1 and CDR2: MNHEY, SMNVEV (reference sequence). V gave up 5 bases and J gave up 4 bases; unmatched junction bases: 8. The CDR3 here is CASSALTSGRAYEQYF. In nucleotides, the CDR3 is TGTGCCAGCAGTGCGCTTACTAGCGGGAGGGCGTACGAGCAGTACTTC.

This clonotype was counted a few times. The chain joins TRBV27 to TRBJ2-1, with 11 bases fitting TRBD2. Trimming removed 5 bases from V and 2 bases from J; junction bases left unmatched: 14. CDR3 length equals 19 residues. From germline, CDR1 is MNHEY and CDR2 SMNVEV (reference sequence). The CDR3 loop reads CASSPQGLAGGGTYNEQFF. The DNA for the CDR3 is TGTGCCAGCAGTCCACAGGGGCTAGCGGGAGGAGGGACCTACAATGAGCAGTTCTTC.

V and J are TRBV13 and TRBJ2-1, with D tentatively TRBD2 (6 bases). The CDR3 spans 13 residues. Trimming took off 5 bases at V and 7 bases at J, with 12 bases between the two ends. CDR1 and CDR2 from the germline V gene are PRHDT and FYEKMQ (reference sequence). The CDR3 here is CASSPTRGNEQFF. The CDR3, as DNA: TGTGCCAGCAGCCCGACCCGGGGGAATGAGCAGTTCTTC.

This clonotype was counted ten times or more. The rearrangement links TRBV27 to TRBJ2-2, with 7 bases identical to TRBD1. Unmatched junction bases numbered 8, after V lost 6 bases and J lost 4 bases. The CDR3 loop spans 15 amino acids. The germline V gene encodes CDR1 MNHEY and CDR2 SMNVEV (reference sequence). CDR3 residues: CASSFGTAGTGELFF. As DNA, the CDR3 is TGTGCCAGCAGCTTCGGGACAGCCGGCACCGGGGAGCTGTTTTTT.

In its sample, this clonotype was seen many times. This chain joins TRBV10-1 and TRBJ2-5, with 9 positions matching TRBD2. Germline CDR1 WNHNN, CDR2 SYGVQD (reference sequence). The CDR3 is made up of 14 amino acids. The V segment lost 5 bases and the J segment 5 bases; nucleotides outside the gene matches: 6. CDR3 bases: TGCGCCAGCAGTCAGGGACTAGCTCGGGAGACCCAGTACTTC. Translated: CASSQGLARETQYF.

A few counts support this clonotype. V and J are TRBV20-1 and TRBJ1-1; tentatively, D is TRBD1 (5 bases). The CDR3 runs to 14 residues. Deletions cut 6 bases from V and 1 base from J, with 15 bases between. Germline loops: CDR1 DFQATT, CDR2 SNEGSKA (reference sequence). Here the CDR3 reads CSAPTGPGNTEAFF. In DNA, the CDR3 is TGCAGTGCCCCCACAGGCCCGGGGAACACTGAAGCTTTCTTT.

This clonotype was recorded many times. CDR3 nucleotides: TGTGCCAGCGGGCCAGCCTACGAGCAGTACTTC. Translation: CASGPAYEQYF. The chain carries TRBV6-2 or TRBV6-3 and TRBJ2-7, with D unclear. The CDR3 extends over 11 amino acids. Trimming left V 8 bases short and J 2 bases short, with 7 bases between. Germline V lookup: CDR1 MNHEY, CDR2 SVGEGT.

This clonotype was observed a handful of times. The V gene is TRBV30, the J gene TRBJ2-6; D unclear. The length of the CDR3 is 15 residues. CDR1 and CDR2 from the germline V gene are GTSNPN and SVGIG (reference sequence). V lost 0 bases to trimming and J lost 0 bases, with 6 bases between them. The CDR3 sequence: CAWSVVSSGANVLTF. DNA for the CDR3: TGTGCCTGGAGTGTTGTTAGCTCTGGGGCCAACGTCCTGACTTTC.

This clonotype occurred a few times. The chain carries TRBV7-2 and TRBJ1-2; the D gene is possibly TRBD1 (5 bases). The CDR3 loop spans 11 amino acids. V lost 5 bases, J lost 6 bases, and 7 bases lay in between. Germline V gives CDR1 SGHTA, CDR2 FQGNSA. The CDR3 loop reads CASSLRDGYTF. The CDR3 DNA is TGTGCCAGCAGCCTCAGGGATGGCTACACCTTC.

The table lists this clonotype with many counts. This chain uses TRBV6-5 with TRBJ2-3; 8 positions match TRBD1. CDR1 MNHEY and CDR2 SVGAGI come from the germline V gene. This CDR3 region has 17 residues. Trimming cost V 4 bases and J 0 bases; bases outside gene matches: 9. CDR3 amino acids: CASSSPRTGSSTDTQYF. The CDR3 DNA reads as TGTGCCAGCAGTTCTCCCCGGACAGGGAGTAGCACAGATACGCAGTATTTT.

This clonotype was recorded at least ten times. The gene calls are TRBV5-7 and TRBJ2-3; TRBD1 agrees at 7 bases. TRBV5-7 is annotated as an ORF whose role is uncertain. V gave up 5 bases and J gave up 7 bases; unmatched junction bases: 7. The CDR3 is 13 amino acids. The chain's CDR3 is CASRGDSMHTQYF. CDR3 bases: TGTGCCAGCAGAGGGGACAGTATGCATACGCAGTATTTT.

This clonotype has a count of ten or more. V and J are TRBV7-8 and TRBJ1-1; D gene uncertain. Trimming removed 4 bases at V and 0 bases at J, with 6 bases between. The CDR3 runs to 13 residues. Germline V gene data show CDR1 as SGHVS and CDR2 as FQNEAQ. The CDR3: CASSSQMNTEAFF. The CDR3 DNA reads TGTGCCAGCAGCTCTCAGATGAACACTGAAGCTTTCTTT.

This clonotype was counted a few times. The CDR3 does not close with the conserved phenylalanine or tryptophan, likely indicating a read error. The DNA is left out, because the CDR3 cannot be placed on it with certainty; the CDR3 is given as TCRdb lists it. This rearrangement joins TRBV10-3 to TRBJ2-3; the table gives TRBD2 as D, unverified against the DNA. The germline gives CDR1 ENHRY, CDR2 SYGVKD. A total of 13 residues make up the CDR3, ends included. The CDR3 is CAIKGDPGLAGIL.

This clonotype has more than one count but fewer than ten. The chain uses TRBV29-1 and TRBJ2-7, with a possible D match to TRBD2 (6 bases). V lost 7 bases and J 5 bases, leaving 24 bases between the germline ends. The CDR3 is made up of 15 amino acids. Germline CDR1 reads SQVTM; CDR2 reads ANQGSEA. The CDR3 sequence: CSASLLGGPGDEQYF. The CDR3 coding sequence is TGCAGCGCGTCCCTTCTTGGTGGACCGGGGGACGAGCAGTACTTC.

The chain recombines TRBV18 with TRBJ2-1, with D possibly TRBD2 on 6 matching bases. Germline V gene sequence: CDR1 KGHSH, CDR2 LQKENI. Between the trimmed V and J ends, which lost 3 bases and 4 bases, there was a span of 22 bases. The CDR3 runs to 18 residues. This chain's CDR3 is CASSPKVPTMGGYNEQFF. CDR3 nucleotides: TGTGCCAGCTCACCTAAAGTGCCGACTATGGGGGGTTACAATGAGCAGTTCTTC. Drawing the rest from reference TRBV18 and TRBJ2-1, the complete variable domain is NAGVMQNPRHLVRRRGQEARLRCSPMKGHSHVYWYRQLPEEGLKFMVYLQKENIIDESGMPKERFSAEFPKEGPSILRIQQVVRGDSAAYFCASSPKVPTMGGYNEQFFGPGTRLTVL.

This clonotype was detected ten times or more. The rearrangement links TRBV27 to TRBJ2-5; D is uncertain. Germline V gene sequence: CDR1 MNHEY, CDR2 SMNVEV (reference sequence). V was trimmed by 2 bases and J by 2 bases, leaving 9 bases between them. The CDR3 has 14 amino acids. CDR3 in DNA: TGTGCCAGCAGTTTAGGTTACGCTCAAGAGACCCAGTACTTC. Translating it yields CASSLGYAQETQYF.